This passage covers 27 T cell receptor beta chains from one sample sequenced in a study of T cells after yellow fever vaccination. One entry per CDR3 protein results from TCRdb running MiXCR on the 5' RACE reads. The repertoire consists of about 550,000 distinct CDR3 sequences, with roughly 21% occurring once and the leading ten covering roughly an eighth. Sequences were derived from PBMCs, sampled 15 days after the yellow fever booster vaccination. These receptor sequences come from a man aged 25-45 years who received the YFV17D yellow fever vaccine.

This chain connects TRBV12-3 or TRBV12-4 to TRBJ1-1; 7 positions match TRBD1. The CDR3 sequence is 12 residues long. V was pared by 4 bases and J by 8 bases, with 4 bases of the junction left unmatched. The CDR3 reads CASSSLTGEAFF. The CDR3 coding sequence is TGTGCCAGCAGTTCACTGACAGGGGAAGCTTTCTTT.

This clonotype appeared many times. The gene calls are TRBV27 and TRBJ2-1; 7 bases map to TRBD2. The ends lost 8 bases at V and 6 bases at J; junction bases unmatched: 10. This CDR3 region has 14 residues. Germline V gene sequence: CDR1 MNHEY, CDR2 SMNVEV (reference sequence). CDR3 coding DNA: TGTGCCAGCCACCCGGGAGGCACACTCAATGAGCAGTTCTTC. Translated, it gives CASHPGGTLNEQFF.

This clonotype has more than one count but fewer than ten. This rearrangement joins TRBV30 to TRBJ2-7, with D perhaps TRBD2 (5 bases). Germline lookup yields CDR1 GTSNPN and CDR2 SVGIG (reference sequence). The CDR3 runs 14 residues. The V end lost 7 bases, the J end lost 2 bases, and 18 bases lay between the germline ends. The DNA of the CDR3 is TGTGCCTCCTCTTCGGGCAGGCGGGCCTACGAGCAGTACTTC. Translated: CASSSGRRAYEQYF.

In this sample, this clonotype turned up a few times. The chain is built from TRBV29-1 and TRBJ2-1, with no clear D. This CDR3 spans 11 amino acids. Germline V gives CDR1 SQVTM, CDR2 ANQGSEA. In DNA form, the CDR3 reads TGCAGTTCCCTCCGAGGCAATGAGCAGTTCTTC. The encoded protein is CSSLRGNEQFF.

This chain connects TRBV12-3 or TRBV12-4 to TRBJ2-3, with TRBD2 matching 13 bases. CDR3 size: 16 residues. The V segment lost 6 bases and the J segment 2 bases; nucleotides outside the gene matches: 5. The CDR3 DNA follows: TGTGCCAGCAGCAGGGGACTAGCGGGAATCACAGATACGCAGTATTTT. It specifies CASSRGLAGITDTQYF.

The chain combines TRBV5-6 with TRBJ2-1; 7 nucleotides agree with TRBD2. J lost 3 bases, V lost 4 bases, and 1 base had no gene match. The germline gives CDR1 SGHDT, CDR2 YYEEEE. The CDR3 covers 13 residues. CDR3 coding DNA: TGTGCCAGCAGCGGGAGGGTCTACAATGAGCAGTTCTTC. Protein product: CASSGRVYNEQFF.

The chain couples TRBV15 to TRBJ2-7; no definite D call. The V and J ends lost 3 bases and 3 bases respectively, with 9 bases between them. In germline, CDR1 is LNHNV, CDR2 YYDKDF (reference sequence). The CDR3 is 13 residues long. As DNA, the CDR3 is TGTGCCACCAGCAGCGGAATCAACTACGAGCAGTACTTC. Amino acids: CATSSGINYEQYF.

Details on this clonotype: The junction departs from the called germline gene at one end, perhaps through a read error. This sequence joins TRBV5-6 and TRBJ2-1; 7 nucleotides line up with TRBD1. Germline V lookup: CDR1 SGHDT, CDR2 YYEEEE. The CDR3 totals 15 residues. This CDR3 is CASSRTGVSYNVQFF. CDR3 in DNA: TGTGCCAGCAGCCGAACAGGGGTGTCCTACAATGTGCAGTTCTTC.

This clonotype was counted only a few times. The rearrangement uses TRBV12-3 or TRBV12-4 and TRBJ1-6; 8 bases fit TRBD1. This CDR3 is built from 14 residues. V lost 5 bases to trimming and J lost 7 bases; unmatched junction nucleotides: 4. The CDR3 sequence: CASSRTGFNSPLHF. In nucleotides, the CDR3 is TGTGCCAGCAGTCGGACAGGGTTCAATTCACCCCTCCACTTT.

The V gene is TRBV19, the J gene TRBJ2-2; D may correspond to TRBD1 or TRBD2 (5 bases each). The ends were cut back, 5 bases at V and 6 bases at J, with 16 bases in the middle. The germline gives CDR1 LNHDA, CDR2 SQIVND (reference sequence). This CDR3 comprises 15 residues. CDR3 DNA sequence: TGTGCCAGTAGTCCAAACACCTTGGGGGCCGGGGAGCTGTTTTTT. It codes for CASSPNTLGAGELFF.

This clonotype has just a few counts. This chain joins TRBV12-3 or TRBV12-4 and TRBJ2-7; D is unresolved. This CDR3 is built from 13 residues. V lost 6 bases to trimming and J lost 6 bases, with 15 bases between them. The CDR3 DNA reads TGTGCCAGCAGAAGAGGCCCAGAGCCCGAGCAGTACTTC. Its translation is CASRRGPEPEQYF.

In DNA form, the CDR3 reads TGTGCCAGCAGCCTCATAGCGGGAGGGACGCAGAAGCAGTTCTTC. Its protein product is CASSLIAGGTQKQFF. V and J are TRBV5-4 and TRBJ2-1; TRBD2 matches 11 bases. The CDR3 length is 15 residues. V trimming: 4 bases; J trimming: 11 bases; junction bases outside the gene matches: 11. The germline gives CDR1 SGHNT, CDR2 YYREEE (reference sequence).

This chain joins TRBV20-1 and TRBJ2-3, with D perhaps TRBD2 (5 bases). Looked up from germline, CDR1 is DFQATT and CDR2 is SNEGSKA (reference sequence). V was trimmed by 6 bases and J by 7 bases, leaving 11 bases between them. This CDR3 region has 11 residues. Written as DNA, the CDR3 is TGCAGTGCGGAGGTACTTAATACGCAGTATTTT. The encoded protein is CSAEVLNTQYF.

This chain connects TRBV5-1 to TRBJ2-1; no reliable D call. The CDR3 has 20 residues. The germline CDR1 and CDR2 sequences are SGHRS and YFSETQ. Deletions cut 4 bases from V and 0 bases from J, with 26 bases between. The CDR3 DNA follows: TGCGCCAGCAGCCCTCCACCCTTCCCCACCTTTGCCAGCTCCTACAATGAGCAGTTCTTC. This translates into CASSPPPFPTFASSYNEQFF. Combining the CDR3 with reference TRBV5-1 and TRBJ2-1 gives the whole variable domain KAGVTQTPRYLIKTRGQQVTLSCSPISGHRSVSWYQQTPGQGLQFLFEYFSETQRNKGNFPGRFSGRQFSNSRSEMNVSTLELGDSALYLCASSPPPFPTFASSYNEQFFGPGTRLTVL.

This clonotype was recorded a few times. V is TRBV7-3 and J is TRBJ2-7; D ambiguous. Trimming left V 5 bases short and J 7 bases short, with 15 bases between. This CDR3 region has 13 residues. Per the germline V gene, CDR1 is SGHTA and CDR2 is FQGTGA. CDR3 loop: CASSKRAKREQYF. In nucleotides, the CDR3 is TGTGCCAGCAGCAAAAGGGCGAAAAGGGAGCAGTACTTC.

The J gene is TRBJ2-7, the V gene TRBV7-2, with 8 bases lining up with TRBD1. The CDR3 spans 14 residues. V shed 2 bases, J shed 6 bases, and the junction held 6 bases outside the gene matches. The germline V gene has CDR1 SGHTA and CDR2 FQGNSA. The CDR3 DNA is TGTGCCAGCAGCTTACCAGGGACAGGCGGCGAGCAGTACTTC. It is translated as CASSLPGTGGEQYF.

The J gene is TRBJ1-2, the V gene TRBV9; 8 nucleotides agree with TRBD1. The CDR3 loop spans 15 amino acids. Germline CDR1 reads SGDLS; CDR2 reads YYNGEE. V lost 3 bases to trimming and J lost 4 bases; unmatched junction nucleotides: 8. CDR3 sequence (DNA): TGTGCCAGCAGCGCTCAGCCGGGACAGGCCTATGGCTACACCTTC. Its translation: CASSAQPGQAYGYTF.

In this sample, this clonotype turned up a few times. In DNA form, the CDR3 reads TGTGCCAGCAGTTTCCAATTCGACCTAGCGGGAGGGGAGACCCAGTACTTC. Protein: CASSFQFDLAGGETQYF. The V gene is TRBV12-3 or TRBV12-4, the J gene TRBJ2-5; 12 positions agree with TRBD2. V trimming: 3 bases; J trimming: 5 bases; junction bases outside the gene matches: 10. CDR3 length: 17 residues.

This clonotype showed up just a few times. The gene calls are TRBV10-3 and TRBJ2-5; maybe TRBD2 (6 bases). Trimming shortened V by 6 bases and J by 2 bases, and 10 bases separated the two germline ends. Germline CDR1 ENHRY, CDR2 SYGVKD. CDR3 length equals 13 residues. The CDR3 sequence: CAIRGTRQETQYF. DNA for the CDR3: TGTGCCATCAGGGGGACTCGACAAGAGACCCAGTACTTC.

This clonotype was observed a few times. The chain couples TRBV5-1 to TRBJ2-1; TRBD2 aligns across 7 bases. V shed 0 bases and J 10 bases; nucleotides not matched to a gene: 13. This CDR3 has 16 amino acids. Germline CDR1 and CDR2: SGHRS and YFSETQ. This CDR3 reads CASSLGASGTISEQFF. The CDR3 DNA follows: TGCGCCAGCAGCTTGGGGGCCTCCGGGACTATTTCGGAGCAGTTCTTC.

Only a few counts were recorded for this clonotype. The V gene is TRBV9, the J gene TRBJ2-5; possible D gene TRBD2, 6 bases. V dropped 3 bases and J dropped 2 bases, with 14 bases sitting between them. Germline loops: CDR1 SGDLS, CDR2 YYNGEE. The CDR3 sequence is 15 residues long. The chain's CDR3 is CASSARVAGQETQYF. In DNA, the CDR3 is TGTGCCAGCAGCGCCCGGGTGGCGGGGCAAGAGACCCAGTACTTC.

The rearrangement joins TRBV7-2 to TRBJ2-3; 9 nucleotides align to TRBD1. This CDR3 is 15 amino acids long. Germline V gives CDR1 SGHTA, CDR2 FQGNSA. Germline trimming cut 3 bases from V and 4 bases from J; bases unmatched to any gene: 5. This CDR3 is CASSFGTGNADTQYF. CDR3 sequence (DNA): TGTGCCAGCAGCTTTGGGACAGGGAACGCAGATACGCAGTATTTT.

The chain combines TRBV7-2 with TRBJ1-2; D remains ambiguous. Germline V gene lookup returns CDR1 SGHTA and CDR2 FQGNSA. The V end was cut by 4 bases, the J end by 4 bases, with 10 bases between. The CDR3 runs to 13 residues. The CDR3 loop is CASSSTAPYGYTF. The CDR3, as DNA: TGTGCCAGCAGCTCCACAGCGCCCTATGGCTACACCTTC.

This clonotype occurred a few times. The rearrangement links TRBV12-3 or TRBV12-4 to TRBJ1-4; D is unclear. The CDR3 sequence is 13 residues long. The V end was cut by 0 bases, the J end by 5 bases, with 4 bases between. The CDR3 loop reads CASSLAENEKLFF. The CDR3 DNA reads as TGTGCCAGCAGTTTAGCGGAGAATGAAAAACTGTTTTTT.

This clonotype turned up a few times. The chain uses TRBV10-3 and TRBJ2-3; 9 nucleotides agree with TRBD1. The CDR3 is 15 residues long. With 2 bases clipped from V and 4 bases from J, the junction kept 4 bases outside the gene matches. Germline lookup yields CDR1 ENHRY and CDR2 SYGVKD. The CDR3 spells CAISEGTGIADTQYF. In nucleotides, the CDR3 is TGTGCCATCAGTGAGGGGACAGGGATCGCAGATACGCAGTATTTT.

This chain links TRBV7-9 with TRBJ2-1; possible D gene TRBD2, 5 bases. The CDR3 runs to 16 residues. Looked up from germline, CDR1 is SEHNR and CDR2 is FQNEAQ (reference sequence). With 8 bases removed from V and 9 bases from J, the gap between germline ends came to 26 bases. CDR3 DNA: TGTGCCAGCCTAGCCTCCTTCCTAGCATCTACGGGTGAGCAGTTCTTC. Residues: CASLASFLASTGEQFF.

This clonotype was seen only a few times. The CDR3 coding sequence is TGTGCCATCAGATCGCCAGGAAATGAAAAACTGTTTTTT. Protein sequence: CAIRSPGNEKLFF. This chain connects TRBV10-3 to TRBJ1-4; D gene ambiguous. The CDR3 has 13 amino acids. V lost 6 bases and J lost 5, with 10 bases in between. Germline V lookup: CDR1 ENHRY, CDR2 SYGVKD.